This is a list of T cell receptor beta chains from one sample in a study of T cell responses to AZD1222 COVID-19 vaccine. Libraries were prepared by immunoSEQ multiplex PCR; TCRdb keeps only in-frame clonotypes and omits some of them. In the table there are 50,000 to 65,000 clones, about 81% of which are singletons. Sequencing used peripheral blood, obtained 28 days after the second AZD1222 dose. The receptors come from an adult who received the AZD1222 COVID-19 vaccine. CDR3s include the opening cysteine and the closing phenylalanine or tryptophan. The order of the fields is V gene, J gene, CDR3 protein.

TRBV6-2/TRBV6-3	TRBJ2-7	CASSYGIYYTYYEQYF
TRBV5-1	TRBJ2-6	CASSPGASSGANVLTF
TRBV6-5	TRBJ2-1	CASSYSGTEGNEQFF
TRBV28	TRBJ2-1	CASSQSLAREQFF
TRBV30	TRBJ2-7	CAWSSGGAYEQYF
TRBV7-3	TRBJ2-1	CASSPLAGVYNEQFF
TRBV19	TRBJ1-5	CASSSQGASNQPQHF
TRBV27	TRBJ2-1	CASSYGEGAPKEFF
TRBV5-1	TRBJ2-7	CASSRGEVRDEQYF
TRBV15	TRBJ1-2	CATKQGQGIYGYTF
TRBV29-1	TRBJ2-7	CSVEAGTSGLISYEQYF
TRBV11-3	TRBJ1-1	CASSKMNTEAFF
TRBV2	TRBJ1-1	CASSEGVGWAEAFF
TRBV7-6	TRBJ1-4	CASSNNRDATNEKLFF
TRBV4-1	TRBJ2-3	CASSQAGDTDTQYF
TRBV5-1	TRBJ2-7	CASSLQRGLEPREQYF
TRBV4-3	TRBJ1-2	CASSQDHRGPVHYTF
TRBV6-6	TRBJ2-7	CASIGQSYYEQYF
TRBV6-5	TRBJ2-3	CASSYVGAGADTQYF
TRBV24-1	TRBJ2-5	CATAGQKETQYF
TRBV6-6	TRBJ2-2	CASLEWGGSTGELFF
TRBV6-5	TRBJ1-1	CASSYSGENTEAFF
TRBV5-1	TRBJ2-7	CASSLARTGGEGFYEQYF
TRBV12-3/TRBV12-4	TRBJ2-5	CATRTGAVETQYF
TRBV6-5	TRBJ2-3	CASSPLLGSTDTQYF
TRBV5-1	TRBJ1-4	CASSLGREYSNEKLFF
TRBV12-3/TRBV12-4	TRBJ2-1	CASRTGAVEQFF
TRBV6-2/TRBV6-3	TRBJ1-5	CASSLETGGRQPQHF
TRBV7-2	TRBJ2-6	CASSLLTGSLSGANVLTF
TRBV25-1	TRBJ2-1	CASSELGNSYNEQFF
TRBV29-1	TRBJ1-2	CSVHTGAQSGYTF
TRBV29-1	TRBJ1-2	CSVEPGAYGYTF
TRBV5-1	TRBJ2-1	CASSLVGQGNNEQFF
TRBV28	TRBJ2-7	CASSGPEAGAYEQYF
TRBV29-1	TRBJ2-7	CSVTSHSPQNRYEQYF
TRBV28	TRBJ2-1	CASSFVSGTKYNEQFF
TRBV11-2	TRBJ2-1	CASSPRLAGEVLQFF
TRBV28	TRBJ1-6	CANRDRGNSPLHF
TRBV6-6	TRBJ1-4	CASSYDRVGEKLFF
TRBV19	TRBJ2-6	CASSMSSSGANVLTF
TRBV6-2/TRBV6-3	TRBJ2-5	CASSYETSGTVETQYF
TRBV19	TRBJ2-1	CASSISSRSSYNEQFF
TRBV12-3/TRBV12-4	TRBJ2-5	CASSFKREETQYF
TRBV7-3	TRBJ2-2	CASSQRASGNTGELFF
TRBV25-1	TRBJ2-7	CASSEYTGASYEQYF
TRBV9	TRBJ2-2	CASSLAGGPLGELFF
TRBV28	TRBJ2-3	CASSLESGLTDTQYF
TRBV19	TRBJ2-1	CASSIGGAYNEQFF
TRBV27	TRBJ2-5	CATSWTGQETQYF
TRBV30	TRBJ1-3	CAWRPRDRVGNTIYF
TRBV30	TRBJ2-7	CAWSREFYEQYF
TRBV28	TRBJ1-1	CASSLGGIGNTEAFF